This passage covers 9 T cell receptor beta chains from one sample sequenced in a study of identical twins. TCRdb passed the 5' RACE reads through MiXCR, listing each CDR3 protein once. The sample shows 1.5 million to 2 million distinct CDR3 sequences, under 35% of them seen only once. The sequenced sample was cord blood. The receptor source for this set is a newborn girl in good health.

This clonotype was seen only a few times. The CDR3 DNA follows: TGCAGTGCTAGAGATCCCATCGCAAGCTCCTACAATGAGCAGTTCTTC. This encodes CSARDPIASSYNEQFF. The chain is built from TRBV20-1 and TRBJ2-1, with D unresolved. The V end was cut by 0 bases, the J end by 0 bases, with 12 bases between. Germline assignment: CDR1 DFQATT and CDR2 SNEGSKA (reference sequence). The CDR3 runs 16 residues.

V usage is TRBV12-3 or TRBV12-4 and J usage is TRBJ1-1; 11 bases line up with TRBD1. The CDR3 has 12 residues. V trimming: 6 bases; J trimming: 10 bases; junction bases outside the gene matches: 4. The CDR3 loop reads CASRPGTGGAFF. DNA of the CDR3: TGTGCCAGCAGGCCCGGGACAGGGGGAGCTTTCTTT.

J is TRBJ1-3 and V is TRBV7-2, with 8 bases lining up with TRBD1. The CDR3 runs to 13 residues. Germline-derived CDR1 and CDR2 are SGHTA and FQGNSA. The ends lost 5 bases at V and 3 bases at J; junction bases unmatched: 0. The CDR3 DNA reads TGTGCCAGCAGCGACAGGGGTGGAAACACCATATATTTT. Protein product: CASSDRGGNTIYF.

Only a few counts were recorded for this clonotype. The V gene is TRBV6-5, the J gene TRBJ1-1; weak D call: TRBD1 (6 bases). The germline gives CDR1 MNHEY, CDR2 SVGAGI. The CDR3 is 14 residues long. Trimming stripped 7 bases from V and 4 bases from J, with 16 bases between. As DNA, the CDR3 is TGTGCCAGCAATACCGCGGGGGCGGTCACTGAAGCTTTCTTT. This translates into CASNTAGAVTEAFF.

This chain uses TRBV3-1 with TRBJ2-1; 9 positions match TRBD2. V lost 4 bases, J lost 5 bases, and 6 bases stayed unmatched. The CDR3 is 15 amino acids. The germline V gene has CDR1 LGHDT and CDR2 YNNKEL (reference sequence). CDR3 nucleotides: TGTGCCAGCAGCCTTAGCGGGAGCAACAACAATGAGCAGTTCTTC. It specifies CASSLSGSNNNEQFF.

The chain is built from TRBV12-3 or TRBV12-4 and TRBJ2-7; the D is unclear. Between the trimmed V and J ends, which lost 5 bases and 4 bases, there was a span of 12 bases. CDR3 length equals 13 residues. CDR3 bases: TGTGCCAGCAGTCTGCCTAGGAGTTACGAGCAGTACTTC. This sequence encodes CASSLPRSYEQYF.

V is TRBV25-1 and J is TRBJ1-5; possibly TRBD1 for D (6 bases). The V end lost 10 bases, the J end lost 3 bases, and 19 bases lay between the germline ends. The CDR3 covers 15 residues. The germline gives CDR1 MGHDK, CDR2 SYGVNS. The chain's CDR3 is CATKFRDKPNQPQHF. The CDR3 bases are TGTGCCACCAAATTCCGGGACAAGCCCAATCAGCCCCAGCATTTT.

This clonotype was found a few times. The chain has TRBV24-1 and TRBJ2-1; 10 bases agree with TRBD2. Germline loops: CDR1 KGHDR, CDR2 SFDVKD. This CDR3 region has 16 residues. V trimming: 3 bases; J trimming: 3 bases; junction bases outside the gene matches: 4. CDR3 sequence: CATSDTSGTYYNEQFF. The CDR3 coding sequence is TGTGCCACCAGTGATACTAGCGGGACCTACTACAATGAGCAGTTCTTC.

The chain links TRBV6-2 or TRBV6-3 to TRBJ1-1, with unresolved D. Germline CDR1 MNHEY, CDR2 SVGEGT. This CDR3 is 15 amino acids long. V was trimmed by 3 bases and J by 3 bases, leaving 14 bases between them. The CDR3 spells CASSYSSLRDTEAFF. DNA of the CDR3: TGTGCCAGCAGTTATTCGAGTTTGAGAGACACTGAAGCTTTCTTT.